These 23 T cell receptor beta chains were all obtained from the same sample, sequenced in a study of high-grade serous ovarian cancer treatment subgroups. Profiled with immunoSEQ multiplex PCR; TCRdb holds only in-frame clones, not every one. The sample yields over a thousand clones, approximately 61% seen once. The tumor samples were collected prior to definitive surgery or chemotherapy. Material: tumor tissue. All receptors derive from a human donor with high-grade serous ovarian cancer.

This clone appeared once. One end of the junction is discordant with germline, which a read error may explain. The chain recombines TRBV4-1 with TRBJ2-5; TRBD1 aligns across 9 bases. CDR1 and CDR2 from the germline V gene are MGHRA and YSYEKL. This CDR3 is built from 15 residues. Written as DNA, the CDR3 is TGCGCCAGCAGCCATCGGGACAGGGAGGGAGTCATTTTGGACTTC. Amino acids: CASSHRDREGVILDF.

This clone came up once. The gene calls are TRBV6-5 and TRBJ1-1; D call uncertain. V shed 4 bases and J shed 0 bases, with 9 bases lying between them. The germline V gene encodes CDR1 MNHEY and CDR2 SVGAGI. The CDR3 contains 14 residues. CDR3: CASSSPELNTEAFF. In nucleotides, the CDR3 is TGTGCCAGCAGTTCACCCGAACTGAACACTGAAGCTTTCTTT.

The CDR3 here is CASSIVGGGGYTF. DNA for the CDR3: TGTGCCAGTAGTATAGTTGGAGGAGGTGGCTACACCTTC. The chain carries TRBV19 and TRBJ1-2, with no clear D. V shed 1 base and J shed 7 bases, with 10 bases lying between them. Germline lookup yields CDR1 LNHDA and CDR2 SQIVND (reference sequence). The CDR3 has 13 amino acids.

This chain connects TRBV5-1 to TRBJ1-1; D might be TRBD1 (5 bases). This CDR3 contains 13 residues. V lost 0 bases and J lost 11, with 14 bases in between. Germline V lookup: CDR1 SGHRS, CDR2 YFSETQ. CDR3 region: CASSLAGTQDAFF. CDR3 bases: TGCGCCAGCAGCTTGGCTGGGACGCAGGACGCTTTCTTT.

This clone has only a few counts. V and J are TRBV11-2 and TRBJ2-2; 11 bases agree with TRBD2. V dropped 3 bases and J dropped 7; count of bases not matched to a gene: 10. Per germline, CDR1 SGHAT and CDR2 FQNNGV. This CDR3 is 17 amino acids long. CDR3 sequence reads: CASSFLAGGPWDGELFF. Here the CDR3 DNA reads TGTGCCAGCAGCTTCTTAGCGGGAGGGCCCTGGGACGGGGAGCTGTTTTTT.

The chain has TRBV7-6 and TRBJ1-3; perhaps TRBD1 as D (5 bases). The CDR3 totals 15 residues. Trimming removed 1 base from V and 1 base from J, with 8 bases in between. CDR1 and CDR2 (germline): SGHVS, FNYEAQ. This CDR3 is CASSLGEGSGNTIYF. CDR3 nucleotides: TGTGCCAGCAGCTTAGGGGAGGGGTCTGGAAACACCATATATTTT. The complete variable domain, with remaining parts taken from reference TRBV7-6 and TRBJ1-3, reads GAGVSQSPRYKVTKRGQDVALRCDPISGHVSLYWYRQALGQGPEFLTYFNYEAQQDKSGLPNDRFSAERPEGSISTLTIQRTEQRDSAMYRCASSLGEGSGNTIYFGEGSWLTVV.

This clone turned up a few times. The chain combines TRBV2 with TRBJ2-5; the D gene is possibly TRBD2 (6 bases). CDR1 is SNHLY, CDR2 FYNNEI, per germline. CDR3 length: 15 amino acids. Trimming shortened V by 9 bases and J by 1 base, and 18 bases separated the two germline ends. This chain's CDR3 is CARDDRLGFQETQYF. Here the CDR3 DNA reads TGTGCCAGGGATGACCGACTAGGCTTCCAAGAGACCCAGTACTTC.

The CDR3 DNA reads as TGTGCCAGCAGTGATCCAGGGATTTATAGCAATCAGCCCCAGCATTTT. This codes for CASSDPGIYSNQPQHF. This chain connects TRBV2 to TRBJ1-5, with D perhaps TRBD1 (5 bases). Germline CDR1 and CDR2: SNHLY and FYNNEI. The CDR3 loop spans 16 amino acids. Trimming stripped 3 bases from V and 0 bases from J, with 12 bases between.

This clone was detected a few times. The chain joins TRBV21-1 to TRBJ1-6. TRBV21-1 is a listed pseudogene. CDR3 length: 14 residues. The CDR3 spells CASSNGVRNSPLHF. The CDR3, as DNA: TGTGCCAGCAGCAACGGGGTACGGAATTCACCCCTCCACTTT.

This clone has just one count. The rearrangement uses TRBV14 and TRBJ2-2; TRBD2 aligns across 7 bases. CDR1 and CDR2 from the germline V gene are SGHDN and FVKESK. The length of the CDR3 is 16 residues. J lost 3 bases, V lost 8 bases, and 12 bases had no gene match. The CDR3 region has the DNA TGTGCCAGCTCCTGGCGGGAGATTTTGGACACCGGGGAGCTGTTTTTT. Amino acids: CASSWREILDTGELFF.

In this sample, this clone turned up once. CDR3 in amino acids: CASSLLPNPNTEAFF. CDR3 bases: TGTGCCAGCAGCTTATTGCCGAACCCGAACACTGAAGCTTTCTTT. This chain links TRBV7-2 with TRBJ1-1; D unclear. Trimming removed 2 bases at V and 1 base at J, with 11 bases between. Per the germline V gene, CDR1 is SGHTA and CDR2 is FQGNSA. The CDR3 sequence is 15 residues long.

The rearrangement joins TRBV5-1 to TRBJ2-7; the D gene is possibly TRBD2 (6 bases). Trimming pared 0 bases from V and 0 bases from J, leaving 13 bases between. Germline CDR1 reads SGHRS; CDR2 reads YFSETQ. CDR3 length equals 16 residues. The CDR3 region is CASSLAEGWGSYEQYF. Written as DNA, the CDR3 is TGCGCCAGCAGCTTGGCGGAGGGATGGGGCTCCTACGAGCAGTACTTC.

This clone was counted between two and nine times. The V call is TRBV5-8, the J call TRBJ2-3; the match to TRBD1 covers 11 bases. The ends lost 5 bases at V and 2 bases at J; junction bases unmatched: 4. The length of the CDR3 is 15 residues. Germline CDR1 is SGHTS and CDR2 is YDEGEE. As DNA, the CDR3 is TGTGCCAGCAGTAGGACAGGGGGCAACACAGATACGCAGTATTTT. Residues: CASSRTGGNTDTQYF.

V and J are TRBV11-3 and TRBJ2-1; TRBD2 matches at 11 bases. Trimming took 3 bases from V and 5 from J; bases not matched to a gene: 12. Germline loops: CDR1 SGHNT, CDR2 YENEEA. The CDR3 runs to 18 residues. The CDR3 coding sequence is TGTGCCAGCAGCTTTAGGAGGACTAGCGGGTGGCGGGACAATGAGCAGTTCTTC. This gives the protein CASSFRRTSGWRDNEQFF.

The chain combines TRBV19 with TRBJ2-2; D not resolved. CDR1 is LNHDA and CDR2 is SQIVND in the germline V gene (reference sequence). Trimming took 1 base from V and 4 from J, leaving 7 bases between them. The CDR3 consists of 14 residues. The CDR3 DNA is TGTGCCAGTAGTATAGTATTGAGCACCGGGGAGCTGTTTTTT. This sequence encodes CASSIVLSTGELFF.

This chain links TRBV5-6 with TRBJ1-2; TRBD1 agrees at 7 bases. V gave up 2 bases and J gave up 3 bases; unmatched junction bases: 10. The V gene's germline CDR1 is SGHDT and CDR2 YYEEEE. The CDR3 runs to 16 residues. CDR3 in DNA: TGTGCCAGCAGCTTCCGGCAGGGGGAGGTATACTATGGCTACACCTTC. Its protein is CASSFRQGEVYYGYTF.

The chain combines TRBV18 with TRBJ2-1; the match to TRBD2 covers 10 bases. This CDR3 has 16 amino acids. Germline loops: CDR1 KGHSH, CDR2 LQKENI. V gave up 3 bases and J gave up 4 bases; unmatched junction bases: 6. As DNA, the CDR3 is TGTGCCAGCTCACCGCCGGCTAGCGGGAGATACAATGAGCAGTTCTTC. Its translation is CASSPPASGRYNEQFF.

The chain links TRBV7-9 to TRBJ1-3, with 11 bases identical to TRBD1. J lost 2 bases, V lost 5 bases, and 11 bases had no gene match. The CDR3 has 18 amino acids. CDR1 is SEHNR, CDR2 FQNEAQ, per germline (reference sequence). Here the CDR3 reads CASSPTGQGALAGNTIYF. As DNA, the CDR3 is TGTGCCAGCAGCCCAACCGGACAGGGGGCTTTGGCTGGAAACACCATATATTTT.

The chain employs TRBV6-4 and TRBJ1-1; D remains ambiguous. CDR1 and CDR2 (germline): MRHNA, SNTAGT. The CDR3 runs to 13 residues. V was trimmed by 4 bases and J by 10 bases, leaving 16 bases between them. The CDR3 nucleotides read TGTGCCAGCAGTGCCACCGAGCGTTCACCAGCTTTCTTT. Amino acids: CASSATERSPAFF.

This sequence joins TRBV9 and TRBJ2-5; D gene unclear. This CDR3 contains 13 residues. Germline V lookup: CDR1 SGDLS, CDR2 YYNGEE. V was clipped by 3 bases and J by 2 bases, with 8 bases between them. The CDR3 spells CASSGALQETQYF. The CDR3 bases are TGTGCCAGCAGCGGCGCCCTTCAAGAGACCCAGTACTTC. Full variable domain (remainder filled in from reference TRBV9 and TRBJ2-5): DSGVTQTPKHLITATGQRVTLRCSPRSGDLSVYWYQQSLDQGLQFLIQYYNGEERAKGNILERFSAQQFPDLHSELNLSSLELGDSALYFCASSGALQETQYFGPGTRLLVL.

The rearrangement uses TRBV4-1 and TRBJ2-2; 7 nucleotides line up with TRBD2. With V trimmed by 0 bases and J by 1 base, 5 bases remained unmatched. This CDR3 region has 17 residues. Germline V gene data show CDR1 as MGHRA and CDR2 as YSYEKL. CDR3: CASSQDRLAVNTGELFF. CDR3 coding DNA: TGCGCCAGCAGCCAAGATCGGCTAGCGGTGAACACCGGGGAGCTGTTTTTT.

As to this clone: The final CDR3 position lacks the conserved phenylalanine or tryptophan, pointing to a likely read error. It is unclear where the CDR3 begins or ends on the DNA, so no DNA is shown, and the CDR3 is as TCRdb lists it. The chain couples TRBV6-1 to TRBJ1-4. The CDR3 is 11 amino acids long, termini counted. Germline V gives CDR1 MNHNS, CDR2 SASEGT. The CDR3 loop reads CASTFPWGEFV.

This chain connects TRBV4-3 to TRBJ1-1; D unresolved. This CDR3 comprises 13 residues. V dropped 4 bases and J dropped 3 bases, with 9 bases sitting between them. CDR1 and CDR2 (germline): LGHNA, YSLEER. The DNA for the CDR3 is TGCGCCAGCAGCCCTACATCAGACACTGAAGCTTTCTTT. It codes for CASSPTSDTEAFF.